This TCR beta chain was captured in a study of blood T cells in healthy people across ages. This clonotype has just one count. A J-beta primer mix and a sample-barcoded 5' primer were used in a second PCR of about 7 to 12 cycles. TCRdb ran MiXCR on the 5' RACE reads and lists one entry per CDR3 protein. The data show about 540,000 distinct CDR3 sequences, 24% seen once. Trimming stripped 3 bases from V and 1 base from J, with 10 bases between. Germline assignment: CDR1 LNHDA and CDR2 SQIVND (reference sequence). The CDR3 is made up of 15 amino acids. This sample was shared with a second study, whose subject was T cells of mothers and their children.

The sequenced sample was blood. The sequence was collected from a boy between 5 and 17 years old in good health. V gene TRBV19 combines with J gene TRBJ2-1, with D perhaps TRBD1 (6 bases). CDR3 sequence reads: CASSIQGPSYNEQFF. The CDR3 DNA reads TGTGCCAGTAGTATCCAGGGGCCTTCCTACAATGAGCAGTTCTTC.